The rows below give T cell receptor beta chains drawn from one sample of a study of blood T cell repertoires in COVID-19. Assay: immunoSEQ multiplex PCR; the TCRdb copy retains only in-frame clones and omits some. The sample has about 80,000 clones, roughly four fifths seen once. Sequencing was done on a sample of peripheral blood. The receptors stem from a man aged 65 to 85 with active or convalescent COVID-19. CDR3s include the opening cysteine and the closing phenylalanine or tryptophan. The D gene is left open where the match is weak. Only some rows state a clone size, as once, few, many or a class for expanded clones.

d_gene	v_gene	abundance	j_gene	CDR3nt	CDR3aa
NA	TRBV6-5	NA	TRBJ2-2	TGTGCCAGCAGTTTCGGCGGGGAGCTGTTTTTT	CASSFGGELFF
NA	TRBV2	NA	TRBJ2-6	TGTGCCAGCACAGGGGCCACCTCTGGGGCCAACGTCCTGACTTTC	CASTGATSGANVLTF
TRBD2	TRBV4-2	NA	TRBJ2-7	TGTGCCAGCAGCCAAGATCGGGAGGGGATTTACGAGCAGTACTTC	CASSQDREGIYEQYF
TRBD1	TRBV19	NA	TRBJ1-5	TGTGCCAGTAGGGGGGACAGCCGAGGTCAGCCCCAGCATTTT	CASRGDSRGQPQHF
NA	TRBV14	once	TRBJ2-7	TGTGCCAGCAGCCAAGAGGGGCCGCAGTACTTC	CASSQEGPQYF
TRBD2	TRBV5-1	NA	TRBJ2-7	TGCGCAAACTCCCGGGGGGACGAGCAGTACTTC	CANSRGDEQYF
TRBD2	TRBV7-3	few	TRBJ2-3	TGTGCCAGCAGCTTATCGGGACTACTAACAGATACGCAGTATTTT	CASSLSGLLTDTQYF
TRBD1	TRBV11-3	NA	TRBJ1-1	TGTGCCAGCAGCCGCCGACAGGGGGTAACTTTCTTT	CASSRRQGVTFF
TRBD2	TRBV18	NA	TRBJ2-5	TGTGCCAGCTCACGAGCGGGGGAACAAGAGACCCAGTACTTC	CASSRAGEQETQYF
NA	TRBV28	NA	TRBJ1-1	TGTGCCGCGGACGGGGGCACTGAAGCTTTCTTT	CAADGGTEAFF
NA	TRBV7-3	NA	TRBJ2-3	TGTGCCAGCAGCTTAACGCCAAGGCTGGACAGCACGTCAGATACGCAGTATTTT	CASSLTPRLDSTSDTQYF
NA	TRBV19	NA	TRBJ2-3	TGTGCCAGTACCGAAAGCCGTGCTCGGGATACGCAGTATTTT	CASTESRARDTQYF
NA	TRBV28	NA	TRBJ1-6	TGTGCCAGCAGTTTCTCCCAGGGCAATTCACCCCTCCACTTT	CASSFSQGNSPLHF
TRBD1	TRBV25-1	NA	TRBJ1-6	TGTGCCAGCAGTGGACAGGGTAGATCACCCCTCCACTTT	CASSGQGRSPLHF
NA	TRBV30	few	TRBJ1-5	TGTGCCTGGAGCGACGGGATGGGTCAGCCCCAGCATTTT	CAWSDGMGQPQHF
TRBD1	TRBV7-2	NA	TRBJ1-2	TGTGCCAGCAGTCAAGGACAGGCTAACTATGGCTACACCTTC	CASSQGQANYGYTF
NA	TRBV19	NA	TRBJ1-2	TGTGCCAGTAGTATACAGGGGTTGTTGGATGGCTACACCTTC	CASSIQGLLDGYTF
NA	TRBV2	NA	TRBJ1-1	TGTGCCAGCACGGTGATGAACACTGAAGCTTTCTTT	CASTVMNTEAFF
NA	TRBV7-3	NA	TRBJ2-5	TGTGCCAGCAGCGTAGGGGGATTGGAGACCCAGTACTTC	CASSVGGLETQYF
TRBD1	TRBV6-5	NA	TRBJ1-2	TGTGCCGCACAGGGGGCGATTGGCTACACCTTC	CAAQGAIGYTF
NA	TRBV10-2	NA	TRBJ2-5	TGCGCCAGCAGGTTGTCAGGGCAAGAGACCCAGTACTTC	CASRLSGQETQYF
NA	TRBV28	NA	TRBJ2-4	TGTGCCAGCAGCGATAGGGGGGGAGGAAACATTCAGTACTTC	CASSDRGGGNIQYF
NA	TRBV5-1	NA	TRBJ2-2	TGCGCCAGCAGCTTTCAGACCGGGGAGCTGTTTTTT	CASSFQTGELFF
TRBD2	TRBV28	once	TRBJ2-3	TGTGCCAGCAGTTCTGGGACTAGCGGGCGTAAAAGCACAGATACGCAGTATTTT	CASSSGTSGRKSTDTQYF
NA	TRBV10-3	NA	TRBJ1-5	TGTGCCACACACCCCCAGGATAGCAATCAGCCCCAGCATTTT	CATHPQDSNQPQHF
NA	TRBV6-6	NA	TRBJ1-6	TGTGCCAGCTCAGGTACAGATTCACCCCTCCACTTT	CASSGTDSPLHF
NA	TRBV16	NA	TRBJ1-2	TGTGCCAGCAGCAGCGGAGAAAACTATGGCTACACCTTC	CASSSGENYGYTF
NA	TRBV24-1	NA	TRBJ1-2	TGTGCCACCAGTGACCGACAGGACGGCTACACCTTC	CATSDRQDGYTF